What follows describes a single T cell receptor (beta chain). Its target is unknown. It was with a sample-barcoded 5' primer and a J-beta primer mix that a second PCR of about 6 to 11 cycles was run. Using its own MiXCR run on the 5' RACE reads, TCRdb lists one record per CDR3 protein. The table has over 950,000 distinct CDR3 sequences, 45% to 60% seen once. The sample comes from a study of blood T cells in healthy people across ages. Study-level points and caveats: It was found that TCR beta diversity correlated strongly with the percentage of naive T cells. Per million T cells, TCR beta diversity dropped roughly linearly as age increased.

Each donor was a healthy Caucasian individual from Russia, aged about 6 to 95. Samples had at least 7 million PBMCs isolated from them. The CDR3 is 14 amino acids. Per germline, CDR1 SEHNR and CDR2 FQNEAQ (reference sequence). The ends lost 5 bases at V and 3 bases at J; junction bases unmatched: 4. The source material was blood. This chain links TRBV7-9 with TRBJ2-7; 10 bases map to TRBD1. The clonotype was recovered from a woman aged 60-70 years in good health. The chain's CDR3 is CASSQDRGYYEQYF. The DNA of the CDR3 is TGTGCCAGCAGCCAGGACAGGGGGTACTACGAGCAGTACTTC. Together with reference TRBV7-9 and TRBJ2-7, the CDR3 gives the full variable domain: DTGVSQNPRHKITKRGQNVTFRCDPISEHNRLYWYRQTLGQGPEFLTYFQNEAQLEKSRLLSDRFSAERPKGSFSTLEIQRTEQGDSAMYLCASSQDRGYYEQYFGPGTRLTVT.